These 12 T cell receptor beta chains were sequenced from one sample in a study of neurological immune-mediated disorders. Via MiXCR, TCRdb re-called the 5' RACE reads, giving one row per CDR3 protein. The sample has 45,000 to 50,000 distinct CDR3 sequences; roughly 26% are singletons. The material sequenced was PBMCs. These receptors were taken from a woman in her sixties or seventies in good health.

There are many counts of this clonotype. The chain recombines TRBV30 with TRBJ2-2, with 8 positions matching TRBD1. Germline V gives CDR1 GTSNPN, CDR2 SVGIG (reference sequence). The CDR3 loop spans 14 amino acids. With V trimmed by 6 bases and J by 5 bases, 8 bases remained unmatched. The CDR3 loop is CACPRTGSTGELFF. In nucleotides, the CDR3 is TGTGCCTGTCCAAGGACAGGGTCGACCGGGGAGCTGTTTTTT.

This clonotype was detected many times. The chain carries TRBV28 and TRBJ1-4, with 11 bases lining up with TRBD1. The CDR3 is 16 amino acids. V lost 7 bases and J lost 3; bases outside the gene matches: 7. Germline V gene data show CDR1 as MDHEN and CDR2 as SYDVKM. This chain's CDR3 is CASTILGQGANEKLFF. DNA of the CDR3: TGTGCCAGCACCATCTTGGGACAGGGGGCTAATGAAAAACTGTTTTTT.

This clonotype was counted many times. In DNA form, the CDR3 reads TGTGCCAGCAGTTTAGTGCGAGGGTCTAATTCACCCCTCCACTTT. It yields the protein CASSLVRGSNSPLHF. This chain uses TRBV28 with TRBJ1-6, with D uncertain. V was shortened by 2 bases and J by 6 bases, with 11 bases between the two germline ends. CDR3 size: 15 residues. Germline loops: CDR1 MDHEN, CDR2 SYDVKM.

Ten or more counts support this clonotype. This sequence joins TRBV5-1 and TRBJ1-3; D is unresolved. The ends were cut back, 4 bases at V and 4 bases at J, with 12 bases in the middle. CDR3 length equals 14 residues. The germline V gene encodes CDR1 SGHRS and CDR2 YFSETQ. The CDR3 nucleotides read TGCGCCAGCAGCCACCGGGCAGACGGAAACACCATATATTTT. It is translated as CASSHRADGNTIYF.

This clonotype was seen at least ten times. V usage is TRBV5-1 and J usage is TRBJ2-3; 9 bases are a match to TRBD1. Looked up from germline, CDR1 is SGHRS and CDR2 is YFSETQ. V lost 2 bases, J lost 1 base, and 14 bases stayed unmatched. The CDR3 spans 19 residues. This CDR3 reads CASSLLSGTGSLGTDTQYF. The CDR3 nucleotides read TGCGCCAGCAGCTTACTTTCCGGGACAGGGAGTCTTGGCACAGATACGCAGTATTTT.

This clonotype was seen many times. The rearrangement uses TRBV5-6 and TRBJ2-7; the match to TRBD1 covers 9 bases. This CDR3 is built from 15 residues. Looked up from germline, CDR1 is SGHDT and CDR2 is YYEEEE. V was clipped by 0 bases and J by 2 bases; unmatched bases: 3. The CDR3 DNA sequence: TGTGCCAGCAGCTTGGGGGGACAGGGCACCTACGAGCAGTACTTC. It specifies CASSLGGQGTYEQYF.

This clonotype was observed at least ten times. J is TRBJ1-2 and V is TRBV10-3, with D tentatively TRBD1 (6 bases). The CDR3 totals 13 residues. V was cut by 7 bases and J by 0 bases, with 9 bases left in between. The V gene's germline CDR1 is ENHRY and CDR2 SYGVKD. CDR3 loop: CAITAGANYGYTF. The CDR3 coding sequence is TGTGCCATCACCGCAGGGGCTAACTATGGCTACACCTTC.

This clonotype was counted a few times. This chain links TRBV12-3 or TRBV12-4 with TRBJ2-1; 7 nucleotides line up with TRBD1. CDR3 length equals 12 residues. The V and J ends lost 6 bases and 8 bases, in that order; junction bases with no gene match: 4. CDR3 in amino acids: CASSYRGDEQFF. Written as DNA, the CDR3 is TGTGCCAGCAGCTACAGGGGCGATGAGCAGTTCTTC.

Note on this clonotype: Since a much larger clone is just one base distant, this may be a read error. The genes are TRBV20-1 and TRBJ2-3; tentative D call: TRBD2 (6 bases). Trimming stripped 5 bases from V and 7 bases from J, with 13 bases between. Germline assignment: CDR1 DFQATT and CDR2 SNEGSKA (reference sequence). CDR3 length: 12 amino acids. The chain's CDR3 is CSAGGNTYTQYF. The CDR3 DNA sequence: TGCAGTGCTGGGGGGAATACCTATACGCAGTATTTT.

This clonotype came up many times. The chain has TRBV12-3 or TRBV12-4 and TRBJ1-1; D unresolved. The CDR3 loop spans 14 amino acids. The ends were cut back, 2 bases at V and 0 bases at J, with 7 bases in the middle. CDR3 sequence: CASSLYFVNTEAFF. The CDR3 region has the DNA TGTGCCAGCAGTTTATATTTCGTGAACACTGAAGCTTTCTTT.

This chain links TRBV5-4 with TRBJ1-2; no clear D gene. CDR3 size: 12 residues. Trimming took off 4 bases at V and 8 bases at J, with 12 bases between the two ends. Looked up from germline, CDR1 is SGHNT and CDR2 is YYREEE (reference sequence). CDR3 loop: CASSTPNRGYTF. CDR3 nucleotide sequence: TGTGCCAGCAGCACCCCGAATCGGGGCTACACCTTC.

This clonotype was picked up many times. V is TRBV20-1 and J is TRBJ2-1; 8 nucleotides agree with TRBD2. V dropped 3 bases and J dropped 1; count of bases not matched to a gene: 5. The V gene's germline CDR1 is DFQATT and CDR2 SNEGSKA (reference sequence). The CDR3 has 15 amino acids. The CDR3 here is CSASGPSGSYNEQFF. In nucleotides, the CDR3 is TGCAGTGCTAGCGGGCCTAGCGGGTCCTACAATGAGCAGTTCTTC.